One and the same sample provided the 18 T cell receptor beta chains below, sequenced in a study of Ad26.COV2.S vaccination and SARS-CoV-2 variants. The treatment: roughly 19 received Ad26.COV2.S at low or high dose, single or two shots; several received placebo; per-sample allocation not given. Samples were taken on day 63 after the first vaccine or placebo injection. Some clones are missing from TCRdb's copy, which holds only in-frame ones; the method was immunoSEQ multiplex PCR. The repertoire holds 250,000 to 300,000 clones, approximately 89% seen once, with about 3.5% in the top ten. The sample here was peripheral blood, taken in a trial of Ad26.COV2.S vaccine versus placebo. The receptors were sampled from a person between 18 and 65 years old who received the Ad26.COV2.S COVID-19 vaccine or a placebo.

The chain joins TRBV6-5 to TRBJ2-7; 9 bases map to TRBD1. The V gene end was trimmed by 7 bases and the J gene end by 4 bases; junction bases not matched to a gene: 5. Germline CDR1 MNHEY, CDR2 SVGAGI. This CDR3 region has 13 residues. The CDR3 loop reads CASTMTGGYEQYF. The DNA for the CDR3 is TGTGCCAGCACCATGACAGGGGGATACGAGCAGTACTTC.

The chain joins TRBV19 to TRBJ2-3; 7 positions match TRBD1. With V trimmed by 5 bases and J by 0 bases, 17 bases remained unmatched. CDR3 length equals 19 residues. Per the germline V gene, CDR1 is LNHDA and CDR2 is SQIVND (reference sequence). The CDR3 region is CASSGARGTVNYSTDTQYF. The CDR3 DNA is TGTGCCAGTAGTGGAGCGCGTGGGACAGTCAATTATAGCACAGATACGCAGTATTTT.

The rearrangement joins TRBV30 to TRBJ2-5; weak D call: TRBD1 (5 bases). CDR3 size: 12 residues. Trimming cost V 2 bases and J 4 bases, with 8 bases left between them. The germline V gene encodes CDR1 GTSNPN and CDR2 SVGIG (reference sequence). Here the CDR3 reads CAWSTGVETQYF. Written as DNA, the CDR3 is TGTGCCTGGAGTACAGGTGTAGAGACCCAGTACTTC. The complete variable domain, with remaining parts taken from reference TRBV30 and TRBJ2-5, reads SQTIHQWPATLVQPVGSPLSLECTVEGTSNPNLYWYRQAAGRGLQLLFYSVGIGQISSEVPQNLSASRPQDRQFILSSKKLLLSDSGFYLCAWSTGVETQYFGPGTRLLVL.

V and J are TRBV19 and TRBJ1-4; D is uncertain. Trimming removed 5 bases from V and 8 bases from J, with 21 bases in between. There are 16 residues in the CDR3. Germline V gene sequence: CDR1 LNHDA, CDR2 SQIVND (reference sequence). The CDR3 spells CASSADRPGFGEKLFF. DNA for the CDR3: TGTGCCAGTAGTGCCGATCGACCGGGCTTTGGGGAAAAACTGTTTTTT.

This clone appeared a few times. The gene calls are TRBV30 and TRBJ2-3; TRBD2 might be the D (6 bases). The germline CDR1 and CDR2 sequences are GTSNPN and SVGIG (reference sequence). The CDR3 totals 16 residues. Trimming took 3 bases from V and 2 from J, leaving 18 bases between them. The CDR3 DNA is TGTGCCTGGAGCCATAGGATGGGGGGATTCACAGATACGCAGTATTTT. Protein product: CAWSHRMGGFTDTQYF.

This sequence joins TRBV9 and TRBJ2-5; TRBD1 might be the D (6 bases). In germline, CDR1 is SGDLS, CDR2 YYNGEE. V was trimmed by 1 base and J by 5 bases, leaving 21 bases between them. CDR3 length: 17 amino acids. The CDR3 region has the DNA TGTGCCAGCAGCGTATCGGCATTTGGACAGACCCGGGAGACCCAGTACTTC. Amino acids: CASSVSAFGQTRETQYF.

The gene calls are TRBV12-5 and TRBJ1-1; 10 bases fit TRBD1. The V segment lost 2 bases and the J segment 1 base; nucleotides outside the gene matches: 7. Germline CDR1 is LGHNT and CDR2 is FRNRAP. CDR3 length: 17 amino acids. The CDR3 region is CASGLIRGDRGNTEAFF. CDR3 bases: TGTGCTAGTGGTTTGATTAGGGGGGACAGGGGGAACACTGAAGCTTTCTTT.

CDR3 loop: CSARGTGELFF. CDR3 DNA sequence: TGCAGTGCTAGAGGCACCGGGGAGCTGTTTTTT. This chain connects TRBV20-1 to TRBJ2-2; D is unresolved. The V end lost 1 base, the J end lost 4 bases, and 1 base lay between the germline ends. The CDR3 covers 11 residues. Germline CDR1 reads DFQATT; CDR2 reads SNEGSKA (reference sequence).

In DNA, the CDR3 is TGTGCCAGCAGCCTTAGAAGCGGCGAAGGGACCTACGAGCAGTACTTC. Translating gives CASSLRSGEGTYEQYF. This rearrangement joins TRBV7-6 to TRBJ2-7; tentative D call: TRBD2 (5 bases). Germline assignment: CDR1 SGHVS and CDR2 FNYEAQ. The CDR3 spans 16 residues. The V end lost 5 bases, the J end lost 2 bases, and 19 bases lay between the germline ends.

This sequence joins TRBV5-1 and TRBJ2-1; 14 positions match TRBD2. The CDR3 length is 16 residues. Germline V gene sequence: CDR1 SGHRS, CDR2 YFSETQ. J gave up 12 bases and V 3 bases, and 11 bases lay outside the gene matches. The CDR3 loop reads CASSWLPGTSGGVQFF. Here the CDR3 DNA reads TGCGCCAGCAGCTGGCTCCCCGGGACTAGCGGGGGTGTGCAGTTCTTC. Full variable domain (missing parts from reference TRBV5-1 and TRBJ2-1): KAGVTQTPRYLIKTRGQQVTLSCSPISGHRSVSWYQQTPGQGLQFLFEYFSETQRNKGNFPGRFSGRQFSNSRSEMNVSTLELGDSALYLCASSWLPGTSGGVQFFGPGTRLTVL.

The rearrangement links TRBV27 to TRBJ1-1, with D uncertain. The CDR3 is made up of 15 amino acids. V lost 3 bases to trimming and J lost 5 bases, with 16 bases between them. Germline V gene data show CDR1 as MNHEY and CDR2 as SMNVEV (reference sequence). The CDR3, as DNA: TGTGCCAGCAGTTTGGAATCTGACCCGAGGACTGAAGCTTTCTTT. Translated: CASSLESDPRTEAFF.

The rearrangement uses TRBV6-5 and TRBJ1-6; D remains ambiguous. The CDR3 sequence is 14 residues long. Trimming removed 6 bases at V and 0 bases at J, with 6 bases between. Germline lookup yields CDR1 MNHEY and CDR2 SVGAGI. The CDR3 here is CASSSSSYNSPLHF. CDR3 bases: TGTGCCAGCAGCTCAAGCTCCTATAATTCACCCCTCCACTTT.

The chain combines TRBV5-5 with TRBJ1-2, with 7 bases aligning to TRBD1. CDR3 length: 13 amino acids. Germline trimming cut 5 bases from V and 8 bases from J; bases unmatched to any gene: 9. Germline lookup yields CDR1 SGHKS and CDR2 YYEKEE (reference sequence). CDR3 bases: TGTGCCAGCAGTCATGACAGGGAAGCGGGCTACACCTTC. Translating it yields CASSHDREAGYTF.

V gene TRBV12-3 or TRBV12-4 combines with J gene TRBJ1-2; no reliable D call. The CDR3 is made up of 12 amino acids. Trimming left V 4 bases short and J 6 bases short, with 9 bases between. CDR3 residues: CASSSKGDGYTF. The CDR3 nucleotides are TGTGCCAGCAGTTCGAAGGGCGATGGCTACACCTTC.

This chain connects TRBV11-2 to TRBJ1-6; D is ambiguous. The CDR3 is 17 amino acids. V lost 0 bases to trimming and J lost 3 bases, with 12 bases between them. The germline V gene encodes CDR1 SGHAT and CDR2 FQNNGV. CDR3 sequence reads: CASSLDHVRGYNSPLHF. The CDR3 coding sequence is TGTGCCAGCAGCTTAGATCATGTTCGGGGCTATAATTCACCCCTCCACTTT. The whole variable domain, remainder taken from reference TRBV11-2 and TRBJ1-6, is EAGVAQSPRYKIIEKRQSVAFWCNPISGHATLYWYQQILGQGPKLLIQFQNNGVVDDSQLPKDRFSAERLKGVDSTLKIQPAKLEDSAVYLCASSLDHVRGYNSPLHFGNGTRLTVT.

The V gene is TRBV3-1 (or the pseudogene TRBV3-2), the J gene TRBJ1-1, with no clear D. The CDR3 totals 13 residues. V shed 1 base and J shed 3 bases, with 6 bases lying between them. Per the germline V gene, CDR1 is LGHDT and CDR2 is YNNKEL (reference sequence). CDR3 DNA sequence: TGTGCCAGCAGCCAAGGCGGTGACACTGAAGCTTTCTTT. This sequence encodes CASSQGGDTEAFF.

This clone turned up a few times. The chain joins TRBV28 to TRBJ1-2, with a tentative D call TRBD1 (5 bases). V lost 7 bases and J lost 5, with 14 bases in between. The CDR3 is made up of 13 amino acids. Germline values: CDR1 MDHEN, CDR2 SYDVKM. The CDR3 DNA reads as TGTGCCAGCACCCCTTCAGGGAGATATGGCTACACCTTC. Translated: CASTPSGRYGYTF.

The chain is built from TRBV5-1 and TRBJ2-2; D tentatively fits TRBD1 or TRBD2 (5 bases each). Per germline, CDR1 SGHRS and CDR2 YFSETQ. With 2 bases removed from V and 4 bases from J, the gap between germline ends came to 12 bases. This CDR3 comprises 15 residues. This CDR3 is CASSFTGPTTGELFF. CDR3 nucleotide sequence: TGCGCCAGCAGCTTTACGGGACCGACCACCGGGGAGCTGTTTTTT.